These T cell receptor beta chains were read from a single sample in a study of blood T cell repertoires in COVID-19. The repertoire was sequenced with immunoSEQ multiplex PCR; TCRdb's copy has only in-frame clones and lacks some. The sample lists a few hundred thousand clones; roughly 87% were seen once. Material: peripheral blood. These receptors all stem from a woman aged 50 to 60 who had recovered from COVID-19. Each CDR3 is given with its conserved first and last residue.

TRBJ1-6	TRBV9	CASSPHRTAFLSPLHF
TRBJ2-1	TRBV5-4	CASSPNPGQGGNEQFF
TRBJ1-1	TRBV14	CASSLPPAGQGEAFF
TRBJ2-3	TRBV2	CASKRDTDTQYF
TRBJ1-5	TRBV18	CASSPLEGNQPQHF
TRBJ1-1	TRBV6-6	CASSDDINTEAFF
TRBJ1-5	TRBV27	CASGGSFQPQHF
TRBJ1-2	TRBV4-1	CASSQPTGGSYYGYTF
TRBJ1-2	TRBV4-3	CASSQDDRGNGYTF
TRBJ2-7	TRBV4-1	CASSQVPTSGFNEQYF
TRBJ1-5	TRBV4-2	CASSPGQGAGSNQPQHF
TRBJ2-1	TRBV6-2/TRBV6-3	CASSPPLWTSAADNEQFF
TRBJ2-5	TRBV7-2	CASSLAGLEETQYF
TRBJ1-6	TRBV28	CASSLFRDRGRDSPLHF
TRBJ1-1	TRBV3-1/TRBV3-2	CASRGRGFMNTEAFF
TRBJ2-1	TRBV19	CASRPTSGGTSYNEQFF
TRBJ1-2	TRBV10-3	CAISDRTGYGYTF
TRBJ2-5	TRBV28	CASSHSRGRQRETQYF
TRBJ2-1	TRBV4-3	CASSQARGGGSEQFF
TRBJ2-7	TRBV27	CASSIYPGAYEQYF
TRBJ1-2	TRBV5-4	CASSLTGGNYGYTF
TRBJ1-3	TRBV9	CASSVDQGGNTIYF
TRBJ2-3	TRBV7-9	CASRDYRSTDTQYF
TRBJ1-2	TRBV18	CASSPRDSNYNYGYTF
TRBJ2-7	TRBV2	CASSAGTKYF
TRBJ2-2	TRBV24-1	CATSDWDRGHAGELFF
TRBJ1-2	TRBV29-1	CSVAQGYGYTF
TRBJ2-7	TRBV5-1	CASSLEGTGTYEQYF
TRBJ2-2	TRBV2	CASRREGSTGELFF